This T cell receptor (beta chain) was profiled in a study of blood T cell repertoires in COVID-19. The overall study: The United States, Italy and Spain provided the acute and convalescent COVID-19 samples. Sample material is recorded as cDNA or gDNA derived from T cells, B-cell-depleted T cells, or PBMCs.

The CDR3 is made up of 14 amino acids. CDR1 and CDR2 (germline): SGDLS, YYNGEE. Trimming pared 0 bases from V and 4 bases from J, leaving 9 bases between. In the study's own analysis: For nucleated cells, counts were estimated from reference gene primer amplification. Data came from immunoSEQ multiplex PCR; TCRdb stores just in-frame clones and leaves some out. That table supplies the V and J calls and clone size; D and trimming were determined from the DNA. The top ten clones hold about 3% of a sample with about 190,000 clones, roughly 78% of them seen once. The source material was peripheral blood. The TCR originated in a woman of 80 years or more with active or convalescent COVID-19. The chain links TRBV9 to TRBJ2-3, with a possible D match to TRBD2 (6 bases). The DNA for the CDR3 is TGTGCCAGCAGCGTAGCGGCTAGCGCAGATACGCAGTATTTT. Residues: CASSVAASADTQYF.